The present TCR beta chain was sequenced within a study of T-cell reconstitution after alpha-beta-depleted transplantation in children. There are many counts of this clonotype. Antigen unknown. Construction of the TCRbeta library involved unique molecular identifiers. TCRdb reprocessed the PCR reads with MiXCR, giving one entry per CDR3 protein. The sample holds over 150,000 distinct CDR3 sequences, roughly 7.1% seen once. Study-level points and caveats: It was surviving recipient T cells and thymic progenitors that gave some patients high TCRbeta diversity at day 60.

CDR3 size: 15 residues. Trimming cost V 5 bases and J 6 bases; bases outside gene matches: 6. The sequencing used PBMCs, collected before TCRalphabeta/CD19-depleted stem cell transplant. The clonotype originates from a boy aged 2 to 10 with acute lymphoblastic leukemia, due to receive a stem cell transplant. The rearrangement uses TRBV12-3 or TRBV12-4 and TRBJ1-4, with TRBD1 matching over 10 bases. The CDR3 is CASSLMGQGYEKLFF. CDR3 sequence (DNA): TGTGCCAGCAGTCTAATGGGACAGGGGTATGAAAAACTGTTTTTT.